This entry describes one TCR beta chain. Its recognized antigen is unknown. No quality values exist for individual bases; no much larger clone is one base distant. The sample is drawn from a study of shared clonotypes between healthy human individuals (dated by TCRdb to the early 2020s). In terms of the full investigation: A couple of women and a few men aged 18 to 49 years were included in the cohort. For each donor, CD4 naive and CD4 memory were each run on three plates, CD8 naive on two plates, and CD8 memory on one plate. The study deeply sequenced blood TCR repertoires of 5 or 6 healthy adults to estimate repertoire size and the extent of clonotype sharing between individuals. Libraries were prepared and TCR repertoires were sequenced by different laboratories using diverse techniques, in order to increase sequencing depth and limit assay-specific biases. Each donor's leukapheresis produced roughly between roughly 0.9 and 9 billion PBMCs. General study outcomes and caveats: Even with the large sequencing depth, rarefaction of the sorted-subset datasets indicated that sequencing was incomplete. Pairwise subsampling led to the expectation that sequencing depth would affect the degree of clonotype sharing among donors. Naive subsets generally had larger estimated clonotype richness than memory subsets. Sampling was limited to blood, and TCR repertoires in tissue likely differ from TCR repertoires in blood. When a handful of donors were compared, the shared fraction of clonotypes was 5% to 6.5% for naive CD4, roughly 3.4% for naive CD8, more than 2% for memory CD4, and less than 0.5% for memory CD8. Because the study included a small number of donors, the genetic and exposure-history diversity represented was limited. Compared with non-shared clonotypes, the clonotypes found in all four sorted-subset donors had higher generation probabilities.

The donors were healthy, HIV-negative adults with no recently reported acute infections or vaccinations. All donors were Caucasian adults living in Nashville, Tennessee, USA. CD4+ T cells were enriched by magnetic negative selection, after which naive cells were positively selected on CD45RA and the negative fraction was taken as the memory subset. Blood was collected by leukapheresis, and PBMCs were isolated by Ficoll-Histopaque density gradient centrifugation and then cryopreserved in liquid nitrogen vapor phase. Analytical flow cytometry was used to check the purity and quantity of every magnetically sorted T cell population. Each sorted fraction had its genomic DNA isolated and then quantified by UV absorbance on a Nanodrop 2000c. CDR1 and CDR2, looked up from the germline V gene, are MNHNS and SASEGT. The CDR3 holds 15 amino acids from the cysteine to the phenylalanine. Of the read, only the CDR3 DNA is kept; its 45 bases are in frame from base 1. Deletion took 2 bases off V and 5 bases off J, with a span of 12 bases between the germline ends.

Using the deep immunoSEQ assay, TCR CDR3 regions were amplified from genomic DNA by multiplex PCR. For each cell subset, the extracted genomic DNA was distributed evenly across all wells of several immunoSEQ 96-well plates, and each plate served as one replicate. For sorted subsets, roughly 0.2 ug genomic DNA, equal to 30,000 or so T cell genomes, was loaded into each replicate PCR. Purified libraries were quantified with a Qubit 3.0 fluorometer, sized on a Bioanalyzer 2100, and re-quantified with the KAPA Library Quantification kit. Each immunoSEQ 96-well plate was sequenced on its own single-read 150-cycle Illumina NextSeq 550 flow cell. In the source study's methods: Because the immunoSEQ output held only junctional sequences and lacked quality scores, the filtering could not match the filtering applied to full-length reads. To assign V/J genes and CDR3, sequences were annotated against IMGT germline references using PyIR, a Python wrapper for IgBLAST v1.9. Reads with weak V/J assignments (E-value above 1e-6), missing CDR3, stop codons, out-of-frame junctions, or ambiguous translated residues were removed. V3J clonotypes were defined as sequences sharing the same inferred V gene, J gene, and CDR3 amino acid sequence. To compute the percentage overlap between repertoires, the number of shared unique clonotypes was divided by the size of the smaller repertoire. Three approaches were used to assess repertoire richness: RTK rarefaction, the Chao1 estimator, and Recon v2.1 estimates of unobserved clonotypes. For all TCRbeta clonotypes obtained by the gDNA method from a few donors, generation probabilities were computed with OLGA. As stored in TCRdb, this immuneACCESS dataset retains in-frame rearrangements with V and J assigned. A fraction of the clones does not appear; measured against another copy, unresolved V genes explain less than half of the discrepancy, and the remainder lacks a known reason. From that table come the V and J calls and clone size; the DNA was used to work out D and trimming. This sample holds 2,100,000 or so clones; 90% to 97% were observed only once. Of the sample, around 0.13% falls within the top ten clones.

The V and J segments used are TRBV6-1 and TRBJ2-2; the best D guess is TRBD1, with 5 bases matching. The clonotype was recovered from a man aged 18-30 years in good health. Sequencing input: naive CD4+ T cells sorted from blood. The intended sense of this specimen's cell subset or site label: CD45RA+ positively selected. CDR3 sequence: CASSELDMETGELFF. The DNA reads as follows: TGTGCCAGCAGTGAATTGGACATGGAAACCGGGGAGCTGTTTTTT.